Following are 7 T cell receptor beta chains from one sample sequenced in a study of T cell responses to AZD1222 COVID-19 vaccine. Data came from immunoSEQ multiplex PCR; TCRdb stores just in-frame clones and leaves some out. The table includes 110,000 to 150,000 clones, 90% to 95% detected once. The starting material was peripheral blood, obtained on day 0 of AZD1222 vaccination. These receptors were collected from an adult in good health.

V usage is TRBV25-1 and J usage is TRBJ2-2; maybe TRBD2 (6 bases). Germline V gene lookup returns CDR1 MGHDK and CDR2 SYGVNS. CDR3 length equals 16 residues. Trimming took 1 base from V and 7 from J, leaving 16 bases between them. The CDR3 DNA reads TGTGCCAGCAGTGAATGGAGGGCGGCTGAGGACGGGGAGCTGTTTTTT. It is translated as CASSEWRAAEDGELFF.

J is TRBJ2-7 and V is TRBV19; perhaps TRBD2 as D (5 bases). Germline V CDR1 and CDR2: LNHDA, SQIVND (reference sequence). V gave up 8 bases and J gave up 0 bases, with 11 bases separating them. The CDR3 is 13 residues long. Written as DNA, the CDR3 is TGTGCCAGTGGACTGGACCTCTCCTACGAGCAGTACTTC. Its protein is CASGLDLSYEQYF. Complete variable domain (other parts from reference TRBV19 and TRBJ2-7): DGGITQSPKYLFRKEGQNVTLSCEQNLNHDAMYWYRQDPGQGLRLIYYSQIVNDFQKGDIAEGYSVSREKKESFPLTVTSAQKNPTAFYLCASGLDLSYEQYFGPGTRLTVT.

This chain connects TRBV20-1 to TRBJ2-3, with D unresolved. Trimming left V 3 bases short and J 1 base short, with 11 bases between. Germline V gene lookup returns CDR1 DFQATT and CDR2 SNEGSKA (reference sequence). CDR3 length equals 14 residues. The CDR3 nucleotides are TGCAGTGCTAGTATGGCGAGAGGCACAGATACGCAGTATTTT. Protein sequence: CSASMARGTDTQYF.

Remarks on this clone: One end of the junction does not line up with germline, which may come from a read error. This rearrangement joins TRBV5-1 to TRBJ1-1; D perhaps matches TRBD1 (5 bases). Per the germline V gene, CDR1 is SGHRS and CDR2 is YFSETQ. This CDR3 comprises 16 residues. The CDR3 DNA sequence: TGCGCCAGCAGCTTGGTACAGGTTAACTTGAAGACTGAAGCTTTCTTT. This encodes CASSLVQVNLKTEAFF.

The J gene is TRBJ1-5, the V gene TRBV12-3 or TRBV12-4; weak D call: TRBD1 (5 bases). The CDR3 spans 13 residues. With 4 bases removed from V and 5 bases from J, the gap between germline ends came to 9 bases. The CDR3 reads CASSWGGDQPQHF. The CDR3, as DNA: TGTGCCAGCAGTTGGGGGGGGGATCAGCCCCAGCATTTT.

This clone was detected only a few times. The J gene is TRBJ1-5, the V gene TRBV6-2 or TRBV6-3; D perhaps matches TRBD1 (6 bases). Per the germline V gene, CDR1 is MNHEY and CDR2 is SVGEGT. Trimming left V 6 bases short and J 3 bases short, with 9 bases between. There are 13 residues in the CDR3. CDR3 sequence (DNA): TGTGCCAGCAGCGACAGGACCAATCAGCCCCAGCATTTT. The encoded protein is CASSDRTNQPQHF.

This chain uses TRBV10-2 with TRBJ2-7, with 7 bases aligning to TRBD2. V trimming: 6 bases; J trimming: 4 bases; junction bases outside the gene matches: 6. The CDR3 length is 13 residues. Germline CDR1 and CDR2: WSHSY and SAAADI. CDR3 sequence: CASRKTSRYEQYF. The DNA of the CDR3 is TGCGCCAGCAGAAAGACTAGCAGGTACGAGCAGTACTTC.